These 30 T cell receptor beta chains were sequenced from one sample in a study of blood T cells in healthy people across ages. Primers used in a second PCR of about 7 to 11 cycles were a sample-barcoded 5' primer and a J-beta primer mix. TCRdb recomputed calls from the 5' RACE reads with MiXCR, one row per CDR3 protein. The table lists about 800,000 distinct CDR3 sequences, around 25% of them singletons. This sample was shared with a second study, whose subject was T cells of mothers and their children.

Sequenced material: blood. The receptors shown here come from a boy aged 10-17 years in good health.

The sample holds a few counts of this clonotype. The chain carries TRBV4-3 and TRBJ1-5, with D perhaps TRBD1 (5 bases). The CDR3 sequence is 15 residues long. V was clipped by 0 bases and J by 6 bases, with 12 bases between them. CDR1 and CDR2 (germline): LGHNA, YSLEER. The CDR3 DNA reads TGCGCCAGCAGCCAAGAAATGGGCAGGGCTCAGCCCCAGCATTTT. It translates to CASSQEMGRAQPQHF.

This clonotype turned up a few times. The J gene is TRBJ2-5, the V gene TRBV7-9, with 7 bases fitting TRBD2. The trim removed 5 bases at V and 1 base at J, leaving 7 bases unmatched. CDR1 is SEHNR, CDR2 FQNEAQ, per germline (reference sequence). The CDR3 runs to 15 residues. The CDR3 is CASSPEGRVQETQYF. The CDR3 coding sequence is TGTGCCAGCAGCCCCGAAGGGAGGGTCCAAGAGACCCAGTACTTC.

This clonotype occurred a few times. The chain uses TRBV29-1 and TRBJ2-7; possibly TRBD2 for D (5 bases). The germline gives CDR1 SQVTM, CDR2 ANQGSEA. Trimming shortened V by 4 bases and J by 5 bases, and 12 bases separated the two germline ends. The length of the CDR3 is 12 residues. CDR3 amino acids: CSVGTVGHEQYF. The CDR3 coding sequence is TGCAGCGTTGGGACTGTCGGGCACGAGCAGTACTTC.

This clonotype was observed a few times. The J gene is TRBJ2-7, the V gene TRBV27, with a weak D call TRBD2 (5 bases). The CDR3 runs 14 residues. In germline, CDR1 is MNHEY, CDR2 SMNVEV (reference sequence). Between the trimmed V and J ends, which lost 3 bases and 2 bases, there was a span of 11 bases. Here the CDR3 DNA reads TGTGCCAGCAGTTTCCTAGGGAGCCCCTACGAGCAGTACTTC. It yields the protein CASSFLGSPYEQYF.

The CDR3 is CASRKGRQANEKLFF. The CDR3, as DNA: TGTGCCAGCAGGAAGGGGAGACAAGCTAATGAAAAACTGTTTTTT. This chain joins TRBV6-1 and TRBJ1-4; perhaps TRBD1 as D (5 bases). Germline V gene lookup returns CDR1 MNHNS and CDR2 SASEGT. V lost 6 bases and J 3 bases, leaving 14 bases between the germline ends. The CDR3 extends over 15 amino acids.

This clonotype was seen a handful of times. This chain links TRBV29-1 with TRBJ1-2; 7 bases align to TRBD1. Losses at the gene ends were 0 bases for V and 8 bases for J; bases not matched to a gene: 6. Germline V gives CDR1 SQVTM, CDR2 ANQGSEA. The CDR3 length is 13 residues. The CDR3 DNA sequence: TGCAGCGTTGAAGATGCCAAGGGGGCCGGCTACACCTTC. Translation: CSVEDAKGAGYTF.

A note on this clonotype: This CDR3 fails to terminate in the conserved phenylalanine or tryptophan, so it likely reflects a read error. Written as DNA, the CDR3 is TGTGCCAGCAGCTTATCGGCTAACCGGGAGACCCAGTACTTG. Amino acids: CASSLSANRETQYL. The rearrangement joins TRBV27 to TRBJ2-5; no clear D gene. This CDR3 is built from 14 residues. From germline, CDR1 is MNHEY and CDR2 SMNVEV (reference sequence).

This rearrangement joins TRBV7-3 to TRBJ2-7; D is perhaps TRBD1 (5 bases). The CDR3 is 15 amino acids. Between the trimmed V and J ends, which lost 5 bases and 3 bases, there was a span of 17 bases. Per the germline V gene, CDR1 is SGHTA and CDR2 is FQGTGA. The CDR3 nucleotides are TGTGCCAGCAGCACCCGACAGTGGCACCTCTACGAGCAGTACTTC. It is translated as CASSTRQWHLYEQYF.

This clonotype came up a few times. This chain links TRBV28 with TRBJ2-4; D call uncertain. V shed 4 bases and J shed 6 bases, with 19 bases lying between them. CDR1 and CDR2 from the germline V gene are MDHEN and SYDVKM. This CDR3 has 16 residues. The CDR3 DNA reads TGTGCCAGCAGTTCCCCTTACTCTGGCGGCCCAAACATTCAGTACTTC. It codes for CASSSPYSGGPNIQYF. Looking up the rest from reference TRBV28 and TRBJ2-4 gives the full variable domain: DVKVTQSSRYLVKRTGEKVFLECVQDMDHENMFWYRQDPGLGLRLIYFSYDVKMKEKGDIPEGYSVSREKKERFSLILESASTNQTSMYLCASSSPYSGGPNIQYFGAGTRLSVL.

Only a few counts were recorded for this clonotype. The genes are TRBV4-3 and TRBJ2-3, with 9 nucleotides matching TRBD1. J lost 2 bases, V lost 4 bases, and 13 bases had no gene match. Germline V gene data show CDR1 as LGHNA and CDR2 as YSLEER. This CDR3 contains 18 residues. Here the CDR3 reads CASSLEKQGAGFTDTQYF. The CDR3 bases are TGCGCCAGCAGCCTGGAGAAACAGGGGGCGGGATTCACAGATACGCAGTATTTT.

This clonotype was picked up a small number of times. The chain uses TRBV2 and TRBJ1-2; D is unclear. Germline V lookup: CDR1 SNHLY, CDR2 FYNNEI. V was cut by 6 bases and J by 4 bases, with 18 bases left in between. This CDR3 has 15 residues. Written as DNA, the CDR3 is TGTGCCAGCAGGGAGATGGCAGTCGCCATCTATGGCTACACCTTC. Its protein product is CASREMAVAIYGYTF.

CDR3 coding DNA: TGTGCCAGCAGCTTAGCGTTAAGGACCCCACGAGGTGAAAAACTGTTTTTT. This sequence encodes CASSLALRTPRGEKLFF. The chain has TRBV7-9 and TRBJ1-4; D not resolved. V gave up 0 bases and J gave up 7 bases, with 18 bases separating them. The CDR3 length is 17 residues. CDR1 SEHNR and CDR2 FQNEAQ come from the germline V gene (reference sequence).

The CDR3 nucleotides read TGTGCCAGCAGCTACTCTCAGGACAGCTCCTACGAGCAGTACTTC. This sequence encodes CASSYSQDSSYEQYF. The J gene is TRBJ2-5, the V gene TRBV7-9, with D possibly matching TRBD1 (6 bases). Matching the DNA end better, TRBJ2-7 makes the J call doubtful. CDR1 and CDR2 from the germline V gene are SEHNR and FQNEAQ (reference sequence). The CDR3 is 15 amino acids.

V and J are TRBV20-1 and TRBJ2-1; D is unclear. CDR3 length equals 15 residues. V dropped 4 bases and J dropped 7 bases, with 20 bases sitting between them. CDR1 is DFQATT, CDR2 SNEGSKA, per germline (reference sequence). The CDR3 DNA sequence: TGCAGTGCTAACTCACCGGGCCCTTCAAGGAATGAGCAGTTCTTC. Its translation: CSANSPGPSRNEQFF.

The chain uses TRBV7-3 and TRBJ2-7; TRBD2 aligns across 9 bases. The germline gives CDR1 SGHTA, CDR2 FQGTGA. Trimming cost V 2 bases and J 1 base; bases outside gene matches: 3. The CDR3 has 15 residues. CDR3 coding DNA: TGTGCCAGCAGCTTACGCGGGGGGGAATCCTACGAGCAGTACTTC. Protein product: CASSLRGGESYEQYF.

The rearrangement joins TRBV30 to TRBJ2-5, with D unclear. Germline loops: CDR1 GTSNPN, CDR2 SVGIG (reference sequence). V lost 3 bases to trimming and J lost 2 bases, with 7 bases between them. This CDR3 is 12 amino acids long. The CDR3 DNA reads TGTGCCTGGAGGGACGATCAAGAGACCCAGTACTTC. This sequence encodes CAWRDDQETQYF.

V is TRBV19 and J is TRBJ2-6, with 7 bases identical to TRBD1. The germline V gene encodes CDR1 LNHDA and CDR2 SQIVND (reference sequence). This CDR3 has 16 residues. The V gene end was trimmed by 6 bases and the J gene end by 0 bases; junction bases not matched to a gene: 5. The CDR3 loop is CASRTGASSGANVLTF. CDR3 coding DNA: TGTGCCAGTAGAACAGGGGCCTCCTCTGGGGCCAACGTCCTGACTTTC. Filled out from reference TRBV19 and TRBJ2-6, the complete variable domain reads DGGITQSPKYLFRKEGQNVTLSCEQNLNHDAMYWYRQDPGQGLRLIYYSQIVNDFQKGDIAEGYSVSREKKESFPLTVTSAQKNPTAFYLCASRTGASSGANVLTFGAGSRLTVL.

The rearrangement links TRBV28 to TRBJ1-1, with unresolved D. Germline V gene sequence: CDR1 MDHEN, CDR2 SYDVKM. The V end lost 5 bases, the J end lost 1 base, and 11 bases lay between the germline ends. The CDR3 spans 14 residues. DNA for the CDR3: TGTGCCAGCAGTCCCCCGGCGGGGAACACTGAAGCTTTCTTT. Translated: CASSPPAGNTEAFF.

The chain has TRBV6-1 and TRBJ2-2; perhaps D is TRBD1 or TRBD2 (5 bases each). Trimming removed 7 bases from V and 6 bases from J, with 15 bases in between. This CDR3 is 14 amino acids long. Germline V CDR1 and CDR2: MNHNS, SASEGT. CDR3 amino acids: CASTPPGRAGELFF. The CDR3, as DNA: TGTGCCAGCACCCCTCCGGGACGGGCCGGGGAGCTGTTTTTT.

This CDR3 reads CSALRQTLYNEQFF. The CDR3 region has the DNA TGCAGTGCACTCCGACAGACGCTTTACAATGAGCAGTTCTTC. The chain carries TRBV20-1 and TRBJ2-1, with D tentatively TRBD1 (5 bases). This CDR3 region has 14 residues. Trimming took 6 bases from V and 4 from J, leaving 16 bases between them. Germline V CDR1 and CDR2: DFQATT, SNEGSKA (reference sequence).

This clonotype appeared a few times. The CDR3 DNA reads as TGTGCCAGCAGTTCAGGGGTGTCATACAATGAGCAGTTCTTC. It encodes CASSSGVSYNEQFF. The V gene is TRBV13, the J gene TRBJ2-1; tentative D call: TRBD1 (6 bases). The CDR3 is 14 amino acids. Trimming took 6 bases from V and 4 from J, leaving 13 bases between them. Germline CDR1 is PRHDT and CDR2 is FYEKMQ (reference sequence).

The chain is built from TRBV11-2 and TRBJ2-5; unclear D gene. With 1 base removed from V and 4 bases from J, the gap between germline ends came to 7 bases. The CDR3 contains 13 residues. Germline CDR1 is SGHAT and CDR2 is FQNNGV. This CDR3 reads CASSLVWLETQYF. The CDR3 nucleotides read TGTGCCAGCAGCTTAGTTTGGTTAGAGACCCAGTACTTC.

The CDR3 DNA reads TGTGCCAGCAGTTCCGTCTGGGGGAACACTGAAGCTTTCTTT. The encoded protein is CASSSVWGNTEAFF. The chain recombines TRBV6-5 with TRBJ1-1; D is undetermined. Germline CDR1 reads MNHEY; CDR2 reads SVGAGI. Trimming shortened V by 4 bases and J by 1 base, and 10 bases separated the two germline ends. CDR3 length equals 14 residues.

A few counts support this clonotype. This rearrangement joins TRBV4-1 to TRBJ2-3; TRBD2 aligns across 12 bases. Germline V gives CDR1 MGHRA, CDR2 YSYEKL. J gave up 3 bases and V 1 base, and 8 bases lay outside the gene matches. The CDR3 loop spans 18 amino acids. For the CDR3, the DNA is TGCGCCAGCAGCCAAGTTCGGTCCCTAGCGGGAGGGACAGATACGCAGTATTTT. Translating it yields CASSQVRSLAGGTDTQYF.

In nucleotides, the CDR3 is TGTGCCATCAGTGGACGGATTGGAGGGAGCGACGAGCAGTACTTC. Amino acids: CAISGRIGGSDEQYF. The chain links TRBV10-3 to TRBJ2-7; TRBD2 might be the D (6 bases). V shed 4 bases and J shed 5 bases, with 18 bases lying between them. Germline V lookup: CDR1 ENHRY, CDR2 SYGVKD. The CDR3 totals 15 residues.

A few counts support this clonotype. The rearrangement uses TRBV6-2 or TRBV6-3 and TRBJ2-4, with a possible D match to TRBD1 (6 bases). V dropped 6 bases and J dropped 8 bases, with 23 bases sitting between them. Germline V gene sequence: CDR1 MNHEY, CDR2 SVGEGT. The CDR3 contains 16 residues. CDR3 coding DNA: TGTGCCAGCAGCTCCGGGATTTCAGGGGTGGTAGACATTCAGTACTTC. Translated: CASSSGISGVVDIQYF.

This clonotype has a count of ten or more. The J gene is TRBJ2-5, the V gene TRBV29-1; TRBD2 might be the D (6 bases). Germline V gene data show CDR1 as SQVTM and CDR2 as ANQGSEA. V lost 4 bases and J lost 5, with 8 bases in between. The CDR3 is 11 residues long. The DNA of the CDR3 is TGCAGCGTTGCGGAGGGCGAGACCCAGTACTTC. Amino acids: CSVAEGETQYF.

This clonotype was observed a handful of times. The chain couples TRBV10-3 to TRBJ2-1; the D is unclear. V lost 11 bases, J lost 4 bases, and 6 bases lay in between. Germline CDR1 and CDR2: ENHRY and SYGVKD. This CDR3 comprises 10 residues. CDR3 nucleotide sequence: TGTGCCGTGGGGTACAATGAGCAGTTCTTC. Residues: CAVGYNEQFF.

This clonotype was observed a few times. The CDR3 region has the DNA TGTGCCAGCTCACCACATCCAGGGGATGGCTACACCTTC. Translated: CASSPHPGDGYTF. The V call is TRBV18, the J call TRBJ1-2; possibly TRBD1 for D (6 bases). The germline CDR1 and CDR2 sequences are KGHSH and LQKENI. V was cut by 1 base and J by 6 bases, with 9 bases left in between. The CDR3 has 13 residues.

V is TRBV25-1 and J is TRBJ2-4, with no clear D. Looked up from germline, CDR1 is MGHDK and CDR2 is SYGVNS. The CDR3 is 16 residues long. Between the trimmed V and J ends, which lost 5 bases and 6 bases, there was a span of 20 bases. The chain's CDR3 is CASSRHSDCRLNIQYF. CDR3 in DNA: TGTGCCAGCAGTAGGCATTCAGACTGCAGGTTAAACATTCAGTACTTC.